Presented here are 18 T cell receptor beta chains from one specimen sequenced in a study of shared clonotypes between healthy human individuals. Repertoires were generated with immunoSEQ multiplex PCR, while TCRdb's copy carries only in-frame clones and drops some. The data contain roughly 2.6 million clones, 85% to 95% of them singletons. The sample was naive CD4+ T cells sorted from blood. Subset here: CD45RA+ positively selected. Receptors originate from a man aged 18 to 30 in good health.

The V and J genes are TRBV20-1 and TRBJ2-2; D is uncertain. Looked up from germline, CDR1 is DFQATT and CDR2 is SNEGSKA (reference sequence). The CDR3 covers 11 residues. V lost 5 bases to trimming and J lost 5 bases, with 6 bases between them. CDR3 region: CSAEKTGELFF. The CDR3 DNA is TGCAGTGCTGAGAAGACCGGGGAGCTGTTTTTT.

A remark on this clone: Germline and junction disagree at one end, which may indicate a read error. V and J are TRBV7-7 and TRBJ2-1, with 8 nucleotides matching TRBD2. Germline V lookup: CDR1 SSHAT, CDR2 FNYEAQ (reference sequence). The CDR3 extends over 14 amino acids. CDR3 DNA: TGTGCTAGCAGCTTAGCGGGGATGCACAATGAGCAGTTCTTC. The encoded protein is CASSLAGMHNEQFF.

This chain joins TRBV19 and TRBJ2-5; tentative D call: TRBD2 (6 bases). This CDR3 is built from 14 residues. V lost 9 bases, J lost 7 bases, and 21 bases lay in between. Per germline, CDR1 LNHDA and CDR2 SQIVND (reference sequence). The CDR3 sequence: CASENSGTRGTQYF. DNA of the CDR3: TGTGCCAGCGAAAACTCCGGGACTCGGGGGACCCAGTACTTC.

The chain recombines TRBV7-2 with TRBJ1-3; 7 nucleotides line up with TRBD1. V lost 5 bases, J lost 8 bases, and 12 bases stayed unmatched. Germline CDR1 and CDR2: SGHTA and FQGNSA. The CDR3 runs 15 residues. The CDR3 DNA is TGTGCCAGCAGCGTGACAGGGTTTCAGGCAGACACCATATATTTT. Encoded protein: CASSVTGFQADTIYF.

CDR3 loop: CASTRGTPVGGYTF. CDR3 sequence (DNA): TGTGCCAGCACCCGGGGGACTCCGGTCGGTGGCTACACCTTC. The gene calls are TRBV7-2 and TRBJ1-2; possibly TRBD1 for D (5 bases). CDR3 length: 14 residues. Germline loops: CDR1 SGHTA, CDR2 FQGNSA. Between the trimmed V and J ends, which lost 7 bases and 7 bases, there was a span of 19 bases. Using reference TRBV7-2 and TRBJ1-2 for the parts outside the CDR3, the full variable domain is GAGVSQSPSNKVTEKGKDVELRCDPISGHTALYWYRQSLGQGLEFLIYFQGNSAPDKSGLPSDRFSAERTGGSVSTLTIQRTQQEDSAVYLCASTRGTPVGGYTFGSGTRLTVV.

The chain employs TRBV4-1 and TRBJ1-2; TRBD1 matches at 8 bases. The CDR3 loop spans 15 amino acids. Germline V gene data show CDR1 as MGHRA and CDR2 as YSYEKL. Unmatched junction bases numbered 2, after V lost 0 bases and J lost 2 bases. The CDR3 DNA reads as TGCGCCAGCAGCCAAGATCACAGGGGGAACTATGGCTACACCTTC. Amino acids: CASSQDHRGNYGYTF.

The V call is TRBV5-1, the J call TRBJ2-7; no definite D call. Trimming cost V 2 bases and J 4 bases, with 13 bases left between them. The CDR3 is made up of 14 amino acids. Germline CDR1 SGHRS, CDR2 YFSETQ. DNA of the CDR3: TGCGCCAGCAGCTTAGAGTCCCCGGAGTACGAGCAGTACTTC. As protein: CASSLESPEYEQYF.

This clone was seen a single time. This chain connects TRBV5-1 to TRBJ1-3; D uncertain. V lost 7 bases and J lost 2, with 13 bases in between. The CDR3 extends over 14 amino acids. Looked up from germline, CDR1 is SGHRS and CDR2 is YFSETQ. This CDR3 reads CASHDRATGNTIYF. Written as DNA, the CDR3 is TGCGCCAGCCATGACCGGGCGACTGGAAACACCATATATTTT. Based on the CDR3 plus reference TRBV5-1 and TRBJ1-3, the full variable domain is KAGVTQTPRYLIKTRGQQVTLSCSPISGHRSVSWYQQTPGQGLQFLFEYFSETQRNKGNFPGRFSGRQFSNSRSEMNVSTLELGDSALYLCASHDRATGNTIYFGEGSWLTVV.

The chain couples TRBV5-3 to TRBJ1-4; 11 bases line up with TRBD1. TRBV5-3 is assigned to the ORF class and has an uncertain function. The CDR3 has 16 amino acids. V trimming: 6 bases; J trimming: 4 bases; junction bases outside the gene matches: 8. Here the CDR3 reads CARTGQGARVNEKLFF. CDR3 sequence (DNA): TGTGCCAGAACCGGACAGGGGGCGCGGGTTAATGAAAAACTGTTTTTT.

The J gene is TRBJ1-2, the V gene TRBV6-5, with a possible D match to TRBD1 (5 bases). The length of the CDR3 is 15 residues. V lost 2 bases and J lost 5, with 15 bases in between. The germline V gene encodes CDR1 MNHEY and CDR2 SVGAGI. The chain's CDR3 is CASSYASGQLYGYTF. The CDR3 DNA sequence: TGTGCCAGCAGTTACGCGTCAGGGCAGCTGTATGGCTACACCTTC.

The chain joins TRBV10-2 to TRBJ2-4, with unresolved D. CDR3 size: 14 residues. Trimming took 0 bases from V and 9 from J, leaving 12 bases between them. Germline V CDR1 and CDR2: WSHSY, SAAADI. The CDR3 DNA is TGCGCCAGCAGTGAGTCTCCGGTATCCGGCATTCAGTACTTC. Translated, it gives CASSESPVSGIQYF.

The DNA of the CDR3 is TGTGCCAGCAGCTTCGCATTGGGGGCAGATACGCAGTATTTT. This codes for CASSFALGADTQYF. The J gene is TRBJ2-3, the V gene TRBV7-2, with D perhaps being TRBD1 or TRBD2 (5 bases each). This CDR3 has 14 residues. Germline V CDR1 and CDR2: SGHTA, FQGNSA. V gave up 3 bases and J gave up 4 bases, with 11 bases separating them. Using reference TRBV7-2 and TRBJ2-3 for the parts outside the CDR3, the full variable domain is GAGVSQSPSNKVTEKGKDVELRCDPISGHTALYWYRQSLGQGLEFLIYFQGNSAPDKSGLPSDRFSAERTGGSVSTLTIQRTQQEDSAVYLCASSFALGADTQYFGPGTRLTVL.

J is TRBJ2-3 and V is TRBV6-1; 9 bases fit TRBD2. The V gene's germline CDR1 is MNHNS and CDR2 SASEGT. V trimming: 7 bases; J trimming: 6 bases; junction bases outside the gene matches: 8. The CDR3 length is 14 residues. The CDR3 bases are TGTGCCAGCACCAATAGCGGGGGCCGGGATACGCAGTATTTT. It translates to CASTNSGGRDTQYF.

The V call is TRBV7-6, the J call TRBJ2-5; the D is unclear. Germline CDR1 SGHVS, CDR2 FNYEAQ. This CDR3 spans 16 amino acids. V lost 9 bases to trimming and J lost 3 bases, with 23 bases between them. Here the CDR3 DNA reads TGTGCCAGATCAAGGGCAGCGAAAAAAACTGAAGAGACCCAGTACTTC. Its translation is CARSRAAKKTEETQYF.

A single count supports this clone. V usage is TRBV6-4 and J usage is TRBJ1-6, with unresolved D. There are 12 residues in the CDR3. The germline gives CDR1 MRHNA, CDR2 SNTAGT. V was shortened by 4 bases and J by 7 bases, with 5 bases between the two germline ends. CDR3 sequence: CASSAGNSPLHF. The CDR3, as DNA: TGTGCCAGCAGTGCCGGGAATTCACCCCTCCACTTT.

The chain uses TRBV7-9 and TRBJ1-5; unclear D gene. The CDR3 covers 19 residues. CDR1 is SEHNR and CDR2 is FQNEAQ in the germline V gene (reference sequence). V lost 5 bases, J lost 0 bases, and 23 bases lay in between. The CDR3 spells CASSRGFEGSYGSNQPQHF. The CDR3 DNA sequence: TGTGCCAGCAGCCGCGGTTTCGAGGGCTCTTATGGTAGCAATCAGCCCCAGCATTTT. Together with reference TRBV7-9 and TRBJ1-5, the CDR3 gives the full variable domain: DTGVSQNPRHKITKRGQNVTFRCDPISEHNRLYWYRQTLGQGPEFLTYFQNEAQLEKSRLLSDRFSAERPKGSFSTLEIQRTEQGDSAMYLCASSRGFEGSYGSNQPQHFGDGTRLSIL.

This clone is a singleton in its sample. The chain has TRBV7-2 and TRBJ2-3, with D tentatively TRBD1 (6 bases). The V end was cut by 5 bases, the J end by 5 bases, with 17 bases between. Germline CDR1 SGHTA, CDR2 FQGNSA. CDR3 length: 15 amino acids. The CDR3 region has the DNA TGTGCCAGCAGCCTAACAGGGATCCTGGGAGATACGCAGTATTTT. This encodes CASSLTGILGDTQYF.

A remark on this clone: The same CDR3 is also encoded by other DNA sequences in this sample. The chain joins TRBV27 to TRBJ1-1; D call uncertain. The CDR3 is 13 amino acids. V gave up 2 bases and J gave up 1 base, with 5 bases separating them. Per germline, CDR1 MNHEY and CDR2 SMNVEV (reference sequence). CDR3 sequence reads: CASSLKRNTEAFF. The DNA for the CDR3 is TGTGCCAGCAGTTTAAAGAGGAACACTGAAGCTTTCTTT.